Listed here are 4 T cell receptor beta chains from one sample, sequenced in a study of regulatory T cells in long-lasting Graves disease. Time point denoted: newly diagnosed GD, antithyroid drugs for less than 3 months. RNA extracted from PBMCs served as the sequencing template. According to the study, TCR beta libraries were built with iRepertoire HTBI primers and CDR3-region Arm-PCR. TCRdb re-called the multiplex PCR reads through MiXCR, storing one row per CDR3 protein. Of approximately 470,000 distinct CDR3 sequences in the sample, under 20% were seen once. The data also belong to a second study, concerning T cells in Graves' hyperthyroidism and ophthalmopathy.

The sample in question was peripheral blood mononuclear cells (PBMCs), obtained at new diagnosis, from a patient treated with antithyroid drugs. The receptors here all came from a man in his forties with Graves disease.

This clonotype showed up many times. The gene calls are TRBV28 and TRBJ2-1; no definite D call. The CDR3 has 14 amino acids. The V gene lost 5 bases and the J gene lost 7 bases, with 15 bases spanning the gap. Germline CDR1 MDHEN, CDR2 SYDVKM. The CDR3 sequence is CASSGYYPRNEQFF. CDR3 DNA sequence: TGTGCCAGCAGTGGGTACTACCCTCGAAATGAGCAGTTCTTC. The full variable domain, rest sourced from reference TRBV28 and TRBJ2-1, is DVKVTQSSRYLVKRTGEKVFLECVQDMDHENMFWYRQDPGLGLRLIYFSYDVKMKEKGDIPEGYSVSREKKERFSLILESASTNQTSMYLCASSGYYPRNEQFFGPGTRLTVL.

This clonotype has at least ten counts. The CDR3, as DNA: TGTGCCAGCAAAGGGCCCACCTCCAATGAGCAGTTCTTC. Translation: CASKGPTSNEQFF. This chain connects TRBV28 to TRBJ2-1; no clear D gene. Germline assignment: CDR1 MDHEN and CDR2 SYDVKM. This CDR3 is built from 13 residues. The V gene lost 7 bases and the J gene lost 6 bases, with 13 bases spanning the gap. The complete variable domain, with remaining parts taken from reference TRBV28 and TRBJ2-1, reads DVKVTQSSRYLVKRTGEKVFLECVQDMDHENMFWYRQDPGLGLRLIYFSYDVKMKEKGDIPEGYSVSREKKERFSLILESASTNQTSMYLCASKGPTSNEQFFGPGTRLTVL.

This clonotype was counted ten times or more. The V and J genes are TRBV2 and TRBJ2-2; 7 positions agree with TRBD2. The V gene end was trimmed by 2 bases and the J gene end by 5 bases; junction bases not matched to a gene: 5. Germline-derived CDR1 and CDR2 are SNHLY and FYNNEI. The CDR3 is 15 residues long. The CDR3 DNA follows: TGTGCCAGCAGTGAAACCCCTAGCGGAACCGGGGAGCTGTTTTTT. It specifies CASSETPSGTGELFF.

This clonotype was seen many times. The chain couples TRBV18 to TRBJ2-6; 8 nucleotides match TRBD1. The V gene's germline CDR1 is KGHSH and CDR2 LQKENI. With 5 bases clipped from V and 3 bases from J, the junction kept 3 bases outside the gene matches. The CDR3 covers 15 residues. CDR3 nucleotide sequence: TGTGCCAGCTCATCACAGGGGGATGGGGCCAACGTCCTGACTTTC. It translates to CASSSQGDGANVLTF. The whole variable domain, filled in from reference TRBV18 and TRBJ2-6, reads NAGVMQNPRHLVRRRGQEARLRCSPMKGHSHVYWYRQLPEEGLKFMVYLQKENIIDESGMPKERFSAEFPKEGPSILRIQQVVRGDSAAYFCASSSQGDGANVLTFGAGSRLTVL.